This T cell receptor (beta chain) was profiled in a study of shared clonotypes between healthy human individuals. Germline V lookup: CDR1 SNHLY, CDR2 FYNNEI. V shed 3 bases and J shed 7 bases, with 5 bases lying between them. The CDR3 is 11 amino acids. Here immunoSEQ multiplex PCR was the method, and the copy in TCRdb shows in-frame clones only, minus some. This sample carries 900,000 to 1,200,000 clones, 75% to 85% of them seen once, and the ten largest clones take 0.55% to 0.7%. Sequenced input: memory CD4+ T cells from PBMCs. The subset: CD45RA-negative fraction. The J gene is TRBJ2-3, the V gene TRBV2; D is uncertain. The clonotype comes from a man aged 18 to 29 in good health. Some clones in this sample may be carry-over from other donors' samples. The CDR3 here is CASSDAYTQYF. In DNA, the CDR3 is TGTGCCAGCAGTGACGCTTATACGCAGTATTTT.